This T cell receptor beta chain was profiled in a study of Ad26.COV2.S vaccination and SARS-CoV-2 variants. Treatment defined: 15 to 20 received Ad26.COV2.S at low or high dose, single or two shots; a few received placebo; per-sample allocation not given. Following the first vaccine or placebo injection, samples were taken on day 63. Germline V gives CDR1 SGHVS, CDR2 FQNEAQ. This CDR3 is built from 15 residues. With 0 bases removed from V and 2 bases from J, the gap between germline ends came to 11 bases. As regards this clone: Its specificity is unknown.

General study points: In vaccinated individuals, spike-specific CD8+ and CD4+ T cell responses reportedly displayed substantial breadth.

TCRdb's copy holds only in-frame clones and misses some; the assay was immunoSEQ multiplex PCR. The repertoire consists of about 680,000 clones, with 80% to 90% occurring once and the leading ten covering about 1.5%. The rearrangement links TRBV7-8 to TRBJ2-7; D gene ambiguous. The sample in question was peripheral blood, obtained in a trial of Ad26.COV2.S vaccine versus placebo. This receptor was identified in a person aged 18-60 years who received the Ad26.COV2.S COVID-19 vaccine or a placebo. As DNA, the CDR3 is TGTGCCAGCAGCTTAGCGCTCACGGTAACCTACGAGCAGTACTTC. Its protein product is CASSLALTVTYEQYF.